The rows below give T cell receptor beta chains drawn from one sample of a study of human T cells and chemical hapten exposure. One entry per CDR3 protein results from TCRdb running MiXCR on the RACE reads. The sample has 370,000 or so distinct CDR3 sequences, nearly 5% seen once. The sequencing used whole blood, collected in connection with sensitization to the hapten diphenylcyclopropenone (DPC). These receptors all come from a woman aged 45-59 years with alopecia areata. Some clones in this sample may be carry-over from other donors' samples. CDR3s include the opening cysteine and the closing phenylalanine or tryptophan. The order of the fields is CDR3 DNA, CDR3 protein, V gene, clone size, D gene, J gene. The D gene is left open where the match is weak. Not every row has a clone size; where given, it reads once, few, many or a size class.

TGTGCCAGCTCACCTGGACTAGCGGGAGTACGGACCGGGGAGCTGTTTTTT	CASSPGLAGVRTGELFF	TRBV18	many	TRBD2	TRBJ2-2
TGTGCCAGCAGCTTAGGTTCGACTCCCACAGATACGCAGTATTTT	CASSLGSTPTDTQYF	TRBV5-4	.	.	TRBJ2-3
TGTGCCAGCAGCTTGGGGGGACAGGGAGGGAAGACCCAGTACTTC	CASSLGGQGGKTQYF	TRBV27	many	TRBD1	TRBJ2-5
TGTGCCATCAGTGACAGGAGGAGCACAGATACGCAGTATTTT	CAISDRRSTDTQYF	TRBV10-3	many	.	TRBJ2-3
TGTGCCAGCAGTTCCTACAGGGATGGCTATGGCTACACCTTC	CASSSYRDGYGYTF	TRBV6-2/TRBV6-3	.	.	TRBJ1-2
TGTGCCAGCAGCCGCCGGGGTAGGGGCTCGAATAATGAAAAACTGTTTTTT	CASSRRGRGSNNEKLFF	TRBV7-2	few	.	TRBJ1-4
TGTGCCAGCAGTTTATTCACTAGCCCCACAGATACGCAGTATTTT	CASSLFTSPTDTQYF	TRBV28	.	.	TRBJ2-3
TGTGCCACCAGTGATTTCGGCAGCCGCGAGCAGTACTTC	CATSDFGSREQYF	TRBV24-1	many	.	TRBJ2-7
TGCGCCAGCAGCTTTGGGTCCGGTATCCAAGAGACCCAGTACTTC	CASSFGSGIQETQYF	TRBV5-1	many	.	TRBJ2-5
TGTGCCAGCAGCTACAAGGGACTTCGGCAAGAGACCCAGTACTTC	CASSYKGLRQETQYF	TRBV6-2/TRBV6-3	few	.	TRBJ2-5
TGTGCCAGCAGTCTGACAGGGTGGGGAGATACGCAGTATTTT	CASSLTGWGDTQYF	TRBV27	few	TRBD1	TRBJ2-3
TGTGCCACCAGTGCGCAGAGCTCCTACAATGAGCAGTTCTTC	CATSAQSSYNEQFF	TRBV24-1	few	.	TRBJ2-1
TGTGCCAGCAGCTTCCAGGGGGGGAGTGAAAAACTGTTTTTT	CASSFQGGSEKLFF	TRBV11-2	.	TRBD1	TRBJ1-4
TGTGCCAGCCAAGGACAGAATAATCAGCCCCAGCATTTT	CASQGQNNQPQHF	TRBV28	.	.	TRBJ1-5
TGTGCCAGCAGTCACGACCAGGGTTCCGGGGAGCTGTTTTTT	CASSHDQGSGELFF	TRBV6-5	many	.	TRBJ2-2
TGTGCCAGCAGCAAAAATGCCCAAGCAGGCACGCAGTATTTT	CASSKNAQAGTQYF	TRBV6-5	few	.	TRBJ2-3
TGCAGTGCCCCCACCCCGACAGGGGGCACTGAAGCTTTCTTT	CSAPTPTGGTEAFF	TRBV20-1	few	TRBD1	TRBJ1-1
TGTGCCAGCAGTCAGACTAGCGGGAGGGCCGGGGAGACCCAGTACTTC	CASSQTSGRAGETQYF	TRBV12-3/TRBV12-4	few	TRBD2	TRBJ2-5
TGTGCCAGCAGCTCATTCGGGACAGGGTACAATGAGCAGTTCTTC	CASSSFGTGYNEQFF	TRBV11-2	many	TRBD1	TRBJ2-1
TGTGCCAGCAGCGTAATGGACAGGGCGGGCACTGAAGCTTTCTTT	CASSVMDRAGTEAFF	TRBV9	many	TRBD1	TRBJ1-1